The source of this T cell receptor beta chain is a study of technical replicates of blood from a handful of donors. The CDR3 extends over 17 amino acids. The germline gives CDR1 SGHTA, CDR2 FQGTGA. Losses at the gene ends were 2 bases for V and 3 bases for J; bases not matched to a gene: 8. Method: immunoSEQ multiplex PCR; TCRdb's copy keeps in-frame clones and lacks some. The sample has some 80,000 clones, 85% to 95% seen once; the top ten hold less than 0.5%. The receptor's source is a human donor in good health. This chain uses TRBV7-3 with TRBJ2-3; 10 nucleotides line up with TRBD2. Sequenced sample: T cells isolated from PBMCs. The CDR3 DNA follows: TGTGCCAGCAGCTTAGGGGCTAGCGGGAGTGTAACAGATACGCAGTATTTT. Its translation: CASSLGASGSVTDTQYF.